These T cell receptor beta chains were read from a single sample in a study of blood T cell repertoires in COVID-19. Clones were read by immunoSEQ multiplex PCR, and TCRdb kept only the in-frame ones, dropping some. The sample yields tens of thousands of clones, about 89% seen once. Sequencing input: peripheral blood. The source of these receptors is a man aged 65 to 79 with active or convalescent COVID-19. Both conserved end residues are part of each CDR3. The order of the fields is D gene, V gene, clone size, J gene, CDR3 DNA, CDR3 protein. A D gene is named only where the DNA matches it firmly. Clone size is stated in some rows and not others, as once, few, many or a class when expanded.

>NA|TRBV4-1|once|TRBJ1-3
TGCGCCAGCAGCCCCAACTGGGACACCCGTTGGGGGAACACCATATATTTT
CASSPNWDTRWGNTIYF
>TRBD1|TRBV9|NA|TRBJ1-2
TGTGCCAGCAGCGAACTTCCCGGGACAGGGGTCGGCTACACCTTC
CASSELPGTGVGYTF
>NA|TRBV9|NA|TRBJ1-2
TGTGCCAGCAGCGTAGCGGTGGGTGCAGGGCAGGATGGCTACACCTTC
CASSVAVGAGQDGYTF
>TRBD1|TRBV28|NA|TRBJ1-1
TGTGCCAGCAGGCCTGGGACAGGCCTGAACACTGAAGCTTTCTTT
CASRPGTGLNTEAFF
>NA|TRBV6-5|NA|TRBJ2-2
TGTGCCAGCAGTCAGGGTATCCGGGCCGGGGAGCTGTTTTTT
CASSQGIRAGELFF
>TRBD2|TRBV27|NA|TRBJ2-1
TGTGCCAGCAGTAAACTAGCGGGGTCTAATGAGCAGTTCTTC
CASSKLAGSNEQFF
>NA|TRBV19|NA|TRBJ1-1
TGTGCCAGTAGTATCGCTATGGGCAGGTTAGGAATGAACACTGAAGCTTTCTTT
CASSIAMGRLGMNTEAFF
>NA|TRBV4-1|NA|TRBJ1-2
TGCGCCAGCAGCCAAGGACCGACCTGGGGAGCCGGCTACACCTTC
CASSQGPTWGAGYTF
>NA|TRBV5-1|once|TRBJ2-6
TGCGCCAGCAGCTTGGAGTTGAGGTCTGGGGCCAACGTCCTGACTTTC
CASSLELRSGANVLTF
>NA|TRBV7-2|NA|TRBJ2-7
TGTGCCAGCAGCCCACGTACCGGTACCCACTACGAGCAGTACTTC
CASSPRTGTHYEQYF
>NA|TRBV29-1|NA|TRBJ1-2
TGCAGCGTTGACTCGGGCTATGGCTACACCTTC
CSVDSGYGYTF
>TRBD1|TRBV5-6|few|TRBJ1-6
TGTGCCAGCAGTGGTGGACAGGGCGCTTGGGGGGCCCTCCACTTT
CASSGGQGAWGALHF
>NA|TRBV5-6|few|TRBJ1-1
TGTGCCAGCAGCAGAACAGGGCGCCGGGCTTTCTTT
CASSRTGRRAFF
>TRBD1|TRBV6-6|NA|TRBJ1-2
TGTGCCAGCAGCTCCGGGACAGGGGTCTATGGCTACACCTTC
CASSSGTGVYGYTF
>NA|TRBV6-5|NA|TRBJ1-6
TGTGCCAGCAGTTCTACAGGGTACGGTTCACCCCTCCACTTT
CASSSTGYGSPLHF
>NA|TRBV24-1|NA|TRBJ1-4
TGTGCCACCAGTGATTCCCGGGGTACCGGGGGTAATGAAAAACTGTTTTTT
CATSDSRGTGGNEKLFF
>TRBD2|TRBV7-9|NA|TRBJ2-7
TGTGCCAGCAGCACTGCATGGGCTAGCGGGGATCCCTCCTACGAGCAGTACTTC
CASSTAWASGDPSYEQYF
>TRBD2|TRBV29-1|NA|TRBJ2-1
TGCAGCGTTGCCCGAAGACTAGCTAGCGGCGAGCAGTTCTTC
CSVARRLASGEQFF
>TRBD2|TRBV24-1|NA|TRBJ2-1
TGTGCCACCAGTGATCCAATGGGGGGGGAGTGGAATGAGCAGTTCTTC
CATSDPMGGEWNEQFF
>TRBD2|TRBV6-5|NA|TRBJ2-1
TGTGCCAGCAGCTTTAGCGGGGGGGACAATGAGCAGTTCTTC
CASSFSGGDNEQFF
>NA|TRBV27|NA|TRBJ1-5
TGTGCCAGCAGTTTGGTGCAAGGAGGGAATCAGCCCCAGCATTTT
CASSLVQGGNQPQHF
>NA|TRBV6-6|NA|TRBJ1-5
TGTGCCAGCTCAAGGGGGAATCAGCCCCAGCATTTT
CASSRGNQPQHF
>NA|TRBV5-1|NA|TRBJ1-4
TGCGCCAGCAGCTTGGACCCCATCTCTGGGAGGACAACTAATGAAAAACTGTTTTTT
CASSLDPISGRTTNEKLFF
>NA|TRBV10-3|NA|TRBJ1-1
TGTGCCATCAGTGAGTCCGGCGACATGAACACTGAAGCTTTCTTT
CAISESGDMNTEAFF
>TRBD2|TRBV7-2|NA|TRBJ2-1
TGTGCCAGCAGCTTAGCGAAAGGACTAGCGGGGAAACAATCCTACAATGAGCAGTTCTTC
CASSLAKGLAGKQSYNEQFF
>TRBD1|TRBV11-2|NA|TRBJ1-2
TGTGCCAGCAGCTCAACGCCGGGACAGGGGGCATCCGATGGCTACACCTTC
CASSSTPGQGASDGYTF
>NA|TRBV19|NA|TRBJ1-2
TGTGCCAGTAGTAAGCAGGGCGGCCCGCTCAACTATGGCTACACCTTC
CASSKQGGPLNYGYTF
>NA|TRBV30|NA|TRBJ2-3
TGTGCCTGGGGCACACAGCACACAGATACGCAGTATTTT
CAWGTQHTDTQYF
>TRBD1|TRBV19|NA|TRBJ1-5
TGTGCCAGTAGTATCCTCGGACAGGACAATCAGCCCCAGCATTTT
CASSILGQDNQPQHF
>TRBD1|TRBV5-8|NA|TRBJ1-1
TGTGCCAGCAGCTTGGGGACAGGGCGGAACACTGAAGCTTTCTTT
CASSLGTGRNTEAFF
>NA|TRBV5-1|NA|TRBJ1-1
TGCGCCAGCAGCCCAGCGATTAACACTGAAGCTTTCTTT
CASSPAINTEAFF
>TRBD1|TRBV5-4|NA|TRBJ1-2
TGTGCCAGCAGCCCACACGGACAGGGCAACTATGGCTACACCTTC
CASSPHGQGNYGYTF
>NA|TRBV28|NA|TRBJ1-5
TGTGCCAGCAGTGCTGCGTCGGCCCAGCATTTT
CASSAASAQHF
>TRBD1|TRBV7-8|NA|TRBJ1-6
TGTGCCAGCAGCCGAGAGACAGGGAAGGGTTCACCCCTCCACTTT
CASSRETGKGSPLHF
>NA|TRBV6-5|NA|TRBJ1-2
TGTGCCAGCAGTTACCCTAACGCGGCTGGCTACACCTTC
CASSYPNAAGYTF
>TRBD2|TRBV5-1|NA|TRBJ2-7
TGCGCCAGCAGCTTCCGATGGCGGGGGGCCTTCTACGAGCAGTACTTC
CASSFRWRGAFYEQYF
>TRBD1|TRBV27|NA|TRBJ1-2
TGTGCCAGCAGTGGCTTTGGGACAGACTATGGCTACACCTTC
CASSGFGTDYGYTF
>NA|TRBV19|NA|TRBJ1-1
TGTGCCACTCGAACAGGTCTTATGAACACTGAAGCTTTCTTT
CATRTGLMNTEAFF
>NA|TRBV15|NA|TRBJ1-1
TGTGCCACCAGCAGAGGGGGAGGCCCGGGGACTGAAGCTTTCTTT
CATSRGGGPGTEAFF
>NA|TRBV2|NA|TRBJ2-1
TGTGCCAGCCTAGGCGGGGGCCCTTACAATGAGCAGTTCTTC
CASLGGGPYNEQFF
>NA|TRBV2|NA|TRBJ2-2
TGTGCCAGCAGTGAGTTGTACGGGGAGCTGTTTTTT
CASSELYGELFF
>TRBD2|TRBV28|NA|TRBJ2-5
TGTGCCAGCAGTTCCAATCTAGCGGGGGCCTACGGAGAGACCCAGTACTTC
CASSSNLAGAYGETQYF
>NA|TRBV10-3|NA|TRBJ1-1
TGTGCCATCAGTGAGTATAACAGAATGAACACTGAAGCTTTCTTT
CAISEYNRMNTEAFF
>NA|TRBV19|NA|TRBJ1-3
TGTGCCAGTAGTATAGATGGGACTGTTGGAAACACCATATATTTT
CASSIDGTVGNTIYF
>NA|TRBV27|NA|TRBJ1-6
TGTGCCAGCAGTTTACAGGCAGGATTAATCCCCTATAATTCACCCCTCCACTTT
CASSLQAGLIPYNSPLHF